The 30 T cell receptor beta chains given below trace back to one sample, sequenced in a study of graft-versus-host responses after intestinal transplantation. Sequencing used immunoSEQ multiplex PCR; TCRdb keeps in-frame clones, though not all of them. The sample contains roughly 90,000 clones, approximately 90% of which appear only once. For these receptors, no antigen is known. The sequencing here drew on unstimulated CD4+ T cells sorted from spleen or lymph node cells, taken before transplant. The receptors derive from a human donor who was the organ donor for an intestinal transplant.

The chain combines TRBV5-1 with TRBJ1-2; 12 positions match TRBD1. The V and J ends lost 4 bases and 7 bases, in that order; junction bases with no gene match: 8. The CDR3 contains 15 residues. The germline CDR1 and CDR2 sequences are SGHRS and YFSETQ. The chain's CDR3 is CASSEVPGQGAGYTF. Written as DNA, the CDR3 is TGCGCCAGCAGCGAGGTACCGGGACAGGGGGCTGGCTACACCTTC. The complete variable domain, with remaining parts taken from reference TRBV5-1 and TRBJ1-2, reads KAGVTQTPRYLIKTRGQQVTLSCSPISGHRSVSWYQQTPGQGLQFLFEYFSETQRNKGNFPGRFSGRQFSNSRSEMNVSTLELGDSALYLCASSEVPGQGAGYTFGSGTRLTVV.

The V and J genes are TRBV5-4 and TRBJ1-2; D may be TRBD1 (5 bases). The CDR3 has 15 amino acids. The germline gives CDR1 SGHNT, CDR2 YYREEE (reference sequence). Deletions cut 1 base from V and 7 bases from J, with 17 bases between. The chain's CDR3 is CASSLWAGPTGGYTF. The CDR3 DNA reads TGTGCCAGCAGCTTGTGGGCGGGACCGACGGGTGGCTACACCTTC.

CDR3 protein: CASTPPASGGSSTDTQYF. In nucleotides, the CDR3 is TGTGCCAGTACTCCTCCCGCTAGCGGGGGGTCTAGCACAGATACGCAGTATTTT. The rearrangement links TRBV19 to TRBJ2-3; 11 bases line up with TRBD2. Germline loops: CDR1 LNHDA, CDR2 SQIVND (reference sequence). The CDR3 consists of 18 residues. The V segment lost 7 bases and the J segment 0 bases; nucleotides outside the gene matches: 12.

This chain connects TRBV10-3 to TRBJ2-3; 7 nucleotides line up with TRBD1. The CDR3 runs 15 residues. Germline assignment: CDR1 ENHRY and CDR2 SYGVKD. The V and J ends lost 0 bases and 14 bases, in that order; junction bases with no gene match: 14. The CDR3 region has the DNA TGTGCCATCAGTGAGTCGAAGTTAGGGACAGCACGGGGGTATTTT. It encodes CAISESKLGTARGYF.

The chain recombines TRBV7-3 with TRBJ1-1; 8 nucleotides align to TRBD1. The CDR3 covers 15 residues. V shed 5 bases, J shed 2 bases, and the junction held 7 bases outside the gene matches. From germline, CDR1 is SGHTA and CDR2 FQGTGA. The CDR3 is CASSPLTGVNTEAFF. The DNA of the CDR3 is TGTGCCAGCAGCCCCTTGACAGGGGTTAACACTGAAGCTTTCTTT.

The CDR3 spells CASRGTGSPWAFF. As DNA, the CDR3 is TGTGCCAGCAGGGGGACAGGGAGTCCCTGGGCTTTCTTT. The genes are TRBV6-1 and TRBJ1-1, with TRBD1 identical over 9 bases. The CDR3 covers 13 residues. CDR1 is MNHNS and CDR2 is SASEGT in the germline V gene. Trimming removed 6 bases from V and 11 bases from J; junction bases left unmatched: 10.

J is TRBJ2-1 and V is TRBV4-2; 9 positions agree with TRBD2. Germline lookup yields CDR1 LGHNA and CDR2 YNFKEQ. V was pared by 5 bases and J by 4 bases, with 6 bases of the junction left unmatched. The CDR3 has 15 residues. This CDR3 is CASSFGLAGYNEQFF. The DNA of the CDR3 is TGTGCCAGCAGCTTCGGGCTAGCGGGATACAATGAGCAGTTCTTC.

The chain has TRBV19 and TRBJ1-6; D remains ambiguous. This CDR3 contains 14 residues. The ends were cut back, 3 bases at V and 7 bases at J, with 10 bases in the middle. Germline CDR1 is LNHDA and CDR2 is SQIVND (reference sequence). The CDR3 reads CASSIGLPNSPLHF. CDR3 in DNA: TGTGCCAGTAGTATTGGGCTTCCGAATTCACCCCTCCACTTT.

The CDR3 protein is CASSLVGLNYGYTF. CDR3 nucleotides: TGTGCCAGCAGCTTGGTGGGACTGAACTATGGCTACACCTTC. The chain joins TRBV5-4 to TRBJ1-2; tentatively, D is TRBD1 (5 bases). Trimming took off 0 bases at V and 2 bases at J, with 8 bases between the two ends. Germline V lookup: CDR1 SGHNT, CDR2 YYREEE (reference sequence). CDR3 length: 14 residues.

The chain joins TRBV4-1 to TRBJ1-6; a possible D gene is TRBD1 (6 bases). From germline, CDR1 is MGHRA and CDR2 YSYEKL. The CDR3 is 16 residues long. Trimming pared 0 bases from V and 7 bases from J, leaving 13 bases between. The CDR3 DNA sequence: TGCGCCAGCAGCCAAGATTCGGGGGGCGTCAATTCACCCCTCCACTTT. Translating it yields CASSQDSGGVNSPLHF.

In its sample, this clone was seen once. The chain combines TRBV5-4 with TRBJ2-1; weak D call: TRBD2 (5 bases). Trimming removed 4 bases from V and 5 bases from J, with 13 bases in between. The CDR3 contains 14 residues. The germline CDR1 and CDR2 sequences are SGHNT and YYREEE (reference sequence). The CDR3 bases are TGTGCCAGCAGCCCCGTTGGGGAGAACAATGAGCAGTTCTTC. Amino acid sequence: CASSPVGENNEQFF.

The V gene is TRBV7-2, the J gene TRBJ2-2, with 7 bases identical to TRBD2. Trimming cost V 2 bases and J 6 bases; bases outside gene matches: 15. CDR1 is SGHTA, CDR2 FQGNSA, per germline. This CDR3 comprises 18 residues. The CDR3 DNA reads as TGTGCCAGCAGCTTATATGGGAGGGCGCGGGAGAAATCCGGGGAGCTGTTTTTT. This codes for CASSLYGRAREKSGELFF. Supplemented by reference TRBV7-2 and TRBJ2-2, the full variable domain reads GAGVSQSPSNKVTEKGKDVELRCDPISGHTALYWYRQSLGQGLEFLIYFQGNSAPDKSGLPSDRFSAERTGGSVSTLTIQRTQQEDSAVYLCASSLYGRAREKSGELFFGEGSRLTVL.

The chain couples TRBV30 to TRBJ1-3; TRBD1 aligns across 7 bases. The CDR3 totals 13 residues. In germline, CDR1 is GTSNPN, CDR2 SVGIG (reference sequence). Trimming at V came to 5 bases and at J to 4 bases, leaving 5 bases not matched to a gene. The CDR3 region is CAWGQALGNTIYF. CDR3 coding DNA: TGTGCCTGGGGACAGGCCCTGGGAAACACCATATATTTT.

The chain links TRBV18 to TRBJ1-4; D not resolved. Germline CDR1 KGHSH, CDR2 LQKENI. The CDR3 extends over 15 amino acids. The V gene lost 2 bases and the J gene lost 7 bases, with 14 bases spanning the gap. CDR3 sequence (DNA): TGTGCCAGCTCACCAGCGGGAGCAGGACCTGAAAAACTGTTTTTT. Amino acid sequence: CASSPAGAGPEKLFF.

The CDR3 sequence: CASSLRRGGGQGEQYF. CDR3 bases: TGCGCCAGCAGCCTTCGGCGGGGCGGTGGTCAGGGCGAGCAGTACTTC. The gene calls are TRBV5-1 and TRBJ2-7; perhaps TRBD2 as D (6 bases). The CDR3 has 16 residues. V dropped 4 bases and J dropped 6 bases, with 23 bases sitting between them. The germline V gene encodes CDR1 SGHRS and CDR2 YFSETQ. The entire variable domain, with the rest obtained from reference TRBV5-1 and TRBJ2-7, is as follows: KAGVTQTPRYLIKTRGQQVTLSCSPISGHRSVSWYQQTPGQGLQFLFEYFSETQRNKGNFPGRFSGRQFSNSRSEMNVSTLELGDSALYLCASSLRRGGGQGEQYFGPGTRLTVT.

J is TRBJ2-1 and V is TRBV9; a weak D match, TRBD2 (5 bases). The CDR3 totals 15 residues. V shed 0 bases and J shed 6 bases, with 13 bases lying between them. CDR1 and CDR2 (germline): SGDLS, YYNGEE. CDR3 nucleotides: TGTGCCAGCAGCGTAGTACTAGTCGCCCCCAATGAGCAGTTCTTC. It codes for CASSVVLVAPNEQFF. The whole variable domain, filled in from reference TRBV9 and TRBJ2-1, reads DSGVTQTPKHLITATGQRVTLRCSPRSGDLSVYWYQQSLDQGLQFLIQYYNGEERAKGNILERFSAQQFPDLHSELNLSSLELGDSALYFCASSVVLVAPNEQFFGPGTRLTVL.

The chain carries TRBV4-2 and TRBJ2-3; TRBD2 matches 7 bases. The germline V gene encodes CDR1 LGHNA and CDR2 YNFKEQ. CDR3 length equals 16 residues. Trimming took 2 bases from V and 2 from J; bases not matched to a gene: 7. The CDR3 DNA sequence: TGTGCCAGCAGCCAACCCGGGGAGGGGCCCACAGATACGCAGTATTTT. Translating gives CASSQPGEGPTDTQYF.

This clone turned up a few times. J is TRBJ2-7 and V is TRBV6-1; TRBD2 matches 8 bases. V shed 3 bases and J 6 bases; nucleotides not matched to a gene: 4. From germline, CDR1 is MNHNS and CDR2 SASEGT. This CDR3 region has 13 residues. CDR3 sequence reads: CASSEGRGVEQYF. In DNA form, the CDR3 reads TGTGCCAGCAGTGAGGGGCGGGGGGTCGAGCAGTACTTC.

This clone was seen a few times. The chain couples TRBV4-1 to TRBJ2-5; the match to TRBD2 covers 9 bases. This CDR3 spans 15 amino acids. The germline V gene has CDR1 MGHRA and CDR2 YSYEKL. The V gene end was trimmed by 4 bases and the J gene end by 5 bases; junction bases not matched to a gene: 8. The CDR3 sequence is CASSLHGRGGETQYF. The CDR3 bases are TGCGCCAGCAGCCTCCACGGGCGGGGGGGGGAGACCCAGTACTTC.

The V call is TRBV9, the J call TRBJ2-7, with D possibly being TRBD2 (6 bases). Germline CDR1 is SGDLS and CDR2 is YYNGEE. Trimming removed 0 bases at V and 5 bases at J, with 12 bases between. The CDR3 is 14 amino acids. CDR3 sequence (DNA): TGTGCCAGCAGCGTAGGGCGACCGGGGGACGAGCAGTACTTC. This translates into CASSVGRPGDEQYF.

This clone appeared a single time. Here the CDR3 DNA reads TGTGCCAGCAGCCCCCCCTCAGCGGTTGCTTCCTACAATGAGCAGTTCTTC. Its translation is CASSPPSAVASYNEQFF. This chain joins TRBV5-6 and TRBJ2-1; D is possibly TRBD2 (5 bases). The CDR3 covers 17 residues. V lost 4 bases to trimming and J lost 1 base, with 18 bases between them. Germline lookup yields CDR1 SGHDT and CDR2 YYEEEE.

Only one count was recorded for this clone. The chain carries TRBV7-2 and TRBJ2-5; the match to TRBD1 covers 8 bases. Matching the DNA end better, TRBJ2-7 makes the J call doubtful. Germline V gene lookup returns CDR1 SGHTA and CDR2 FQGNSA. The CDR3 sequence is 15 residues long. CDR3 residues: CASSLGTGISYEQYF. The CDR3 nucleotides read TGTGCCAGCAGCTTAGGGACAGGGATATCCTACGAGCAGTACTTC.

This chain links TRBV30 with TRBJ2-5; 9 bases are shared with TRBD2. CDR3 length equals 13 residues. From germline, CDR1 is GTSNPN and CDR2 SVGIG (reference sequence). J gave up 5 bases and V 5 bases, and 6 bases lay outside the gene matches. The CDR3 protein is CAWSAGGDETQYF. Here the CDR3 DNA reads TGTGCCTGGTCAGCGGGGGGCGATGAGACCCAGTACTTC.

This clone has a single count. CDR3 amino acids: CASSRLGDSQYF. CDR3 sequence (DNA): TGTGCCAGCTCACGACTAGGGGATTCGCAGTACTTC. The genes are TRBV18 and TRBJ2-7; D is possibly TRBD2 (6 bases). Germline assignment: CDR1 KGHSH and CDR2 LQKENI. CDR3 length: 12 amino acids. The ends were cut back, 4 bases at V and 9 bases at J, with 13 bases in the middle. The full variable domain, completed using reference TRBV18 and TRBJ2-7, is NAGVMQNPRHLVRRRGQEARLRCSPMKGHSHVYWYRQLPEEGLKFMVYLQKENIIDESGMPKERFSAEFPKEGPSILRIQQVVRGDSAAYFCASSRLGDSQYFGPGTRLTVT.

This clone showed up just once. This chain uses TRBV27 with TRBJ2-1; TRBD2 matches at 13 bases. Germline assignment: CDR1 MNHEY and CDR2 SMNVEV (reference sequence). V was clipped by 4 bases and J by 10 bases; unmatched bases: 7. This CDR3 region has 15 residues. The CDR3 DNA reads TGTGCCAGCAGTTCCACCCGACTAGCGGGGGGCGAGCAGTTCTTC. Translating gives CASSSTRLAGGEQFF.

The V call is TRBV7-2, the J call TRBJ2-1; D is unclear. The CDR3 runs to 14 residues. Germline V gives CDR1 SGHTA, CDR2 FQGNSA. V lost 3 bases and J lost 0, with 6 bases in between. The CDR3 DNA follows: TGTGCCAGCAGCTTCGTCAGCTCCTACAATGAGCAGTTCTTC. It yields the protein CASSFVSSYNEQFF.

This clone was detected only once. The chain is built from TRBV9 and TRBJ2-3; tentative D call: TRBD2 (6 bases). Germline CDR1 is SGDLS and CDR2 is YYNGEE. The CDR3 length is 12 residues. V was cut by 0 bases and J by 8 bases, with 7 bases left in between. The CDR3 protein is CASSVVEGTQYF. In nucleotides, the CDR3 is TGTGCCAGCAGCGTAGTGGAGGGTACGCAGTATTTT.

The V call is TRBV28, the J call TRBJ2-3; weak D call: TRBD1 (6 bases). V dropped 8 bases and J dropped 4 bases, with 19 bases sitting between them. The CDR3 consists of 15 residues. From germline, CDR1 is MDHEN and CDR2 SYDVKM. The CDR3 here is CASSSGGAKADTQYF. CDR3 DNA: TGTGCCAGCTCGAGTGGGGGCGCGAAGGCAGATACGCAGTATTTT.

The CDR3 coding sequence is TGTGCCAGCAGCGAACCGGGACTTGGGTCCAAAAACATTCAGTACTTC. Its translation: CASSEPGLGSKNIQYF. This chain joins TRBV5-4 and TRBJ2-4; possibly TRBD2 for D (6 bases). This CDR3 comprises 16 residues. The germline CDR1 and CDR2 sequences are SGHNT and YYREEE (reference sequence). The V gene lost 4 bases and the J gene lost 2 bases, with 16 bases spanning the gap.

V usage is TRBV2 and J usage is TRBJ2-5; the match to TRBD1 covers 7 bases. V was clipped by 7 bases and J by 5 bases; unmatched bases: 4. Germline V lookup: CDR1 SNHLY, CDR2 FYNNEI. The CDR3 loop spans 12 amino acids. The DNA for the CDR3 is TGTGCCAGCACGACAGGGTGGGAGACCCAGTACTTC. Protein sequence: CASTTGWETQYF.